Below are 32 T cell receptor beta chains sequenced from a single sample in a study of blood T cell repertoires in COVID-19. This table comes from immunoSEQ multiplex PCR, and its TCRdb copy is limited to in-frame clones, with some not included. This sample has 95,000 to 150,000 clones, with 88% found just once. The sample comprised peripheral blood. Source of these receptors: a woman between 45 and 65 years old with active or convalescent COVID-19.

J is TRBJ2-7 and V is TRBV2, with D perhaps matching TRBD2 (5 bases). This CDR3 spans 13 amino acids. Trimming stripped 3 bases from V and 7 bases from J, with 13 bases between. Per the germline V gene, CDR1 is SNHLY and CDR2 is FYNNEI. In DNA, the CDR3 is TGTGCCAGCAGTGATGCGGGCCCCTGGGAGCAGTACTTC. It is translated as CASSDAGPWEQYF.

This clone was seen a few times. This chain uses TRBV7-2 with TRBJ2-1; 12 bases are shared with TRBD2. Per germline, CDR1 SGHTA and CDR2 FQGNSA. The length of the CDR3 is 17 residues. V shed 2 bases and J 6 bases; nucleotides not matched to a gene: 8. CDR3 amino acids: CASSLRVLAGGLNEQFF. The DNA for the CDR3 is TGTGCCAGCAGCTTAAGGGTCCTAGCGGGAGGGCTCAATGAGCAGTTCTTC.

The chain carries TRBV19 and TRBJ2-3, with D possibly matching TRBD2 (5 bases). The CDR3 is 15 residues long. The germline V gene encodes CDR1 LNHDA and CDR2 SQIVND (reference sequence). Trimming left V 3 bases short and J 5 bases short, with 15 bases between. Written as DNA, the CDR3 is TGTGCCAGTAGTATTGGTGGGCTCGCGGGAGATACGCAGTATTTT. Translated: CASSIGGLAGDTQYF.

The chain uses TRBV5-1 and TRBJ2-7; D is unresolved. The V and J ends lost 0 bases and 6 bases respectively, with 4 bases between them. Per the germline V gene, CDR1 is SGHRS and CDR2 is YFSETQ. The CDR3 has 11 amino acids. CDR3 loop: CASSLAGEQYF. CDR3 sequence (DNA): TGCGCCAGCAGCTTGGCCGGCGAGCAGTACTTC.

CDR3 coding DNA: TGTGCCAGTAGTCCGGAGGGCTACACCGGGGAGCTGTTTTTT. Its protein is CASSPEGYTGELFF. The chain employs TRBV19 and TRBJ2-2; a weak D match, TRBD2 (6 bases). The CDR3 is 14 residues long. Trimming took off 5 bases at V and 3 bases at J, with 10 bases between the two ends. Germline V gene sequence: CDR1 LNHDA, CDR2 SQIVND (reference sequence).

This clone was recorded only once. The chain joins TRBV3-1 (or the pseudogene TRBV3-2) to TRBJ2-1; 9 bases map to TRBD1. CDR1 is LGHDT, CDR2 YNNKEL, per germline (reference sequence). V shed 3 bases and J 5 bases; nucleotides not matched to a gene: 5. The CDR3 totals 15 residues. CDR3 sequence: CASSHRDRVDNEQFF. For the CDR3, the DNA is TGTGCCAGCAGCCATCGGGACAGGGTGGACAATGAGCAGTTCTTC.

CDR3 protein: CASSYNGARSSPLHF. The CDR3 DNA is TGTGCCAGCAGTTACAATGGGGCCCGGAGTTCACCCCTCCACTTT. The rearrangement links TRBV6-5 to TRBJ1-6, with D possibly matching TRBD1 (5 bases). The ends were cut back, 2 bases at V and 9 bases at J, with 14 bases in the middle. Germline lookup yields CDR1 MNHEY and CDR2 SVGAGI. This CDR3 has 15 residues.

The chain has TRBV18 and TRBJ2-7; 10 nucleotides align to TRBD1. The junction had 8 bases not matched to a gene; V was cut back by 3 bases and J by 6 bases. Germline V gene data show CDR1 as KGHSH and CDR2 as LQKENI. CDR3 length: 15 amino acids. The DNA for the CDR3 is TGTGCCAGCTCACCCGGGACAGGGGTGTTGGCCGAGCAGTACTTC. This sequence encodes CASSPGTGVLAEQYF.

This chain links TRBV3-1 (or the pseudogene TRBV3-2) with TRBJ2-3, with TRBD2 matching 8 bases. This CDR3 has 15 residues. Germline V gives CDR1 LGHDT, CDR2 YNNKEL (reference sequence). V gave up 4 bases and J gave up 2 bases; unmatched junction bases: 5. CDR3 amino acids: CASSLQGLATDTQYF. Written as DNA, the CDR3 is TGTGCCAGCAGCCTTCAAGGACTAGCCACAGATACGCAGTATTTT.

The chain carries TRBV9 and TRBJ1-1; unclear D gene. Per the germline V gene, CDR1 is SGDLS and CDR2 is YYNGEE. This CDR3 comprises 14 residues. The V end was cut by 7 bases, the J end by 2 bases, with 15 bases between. The CDR3 loop reads CASARLARNTEAFF. CDR3 bases: TGTGCCAGCGCCCGCTTAGCCAGAAACACTGAAGCTTTCTTT.

CDR3 amino acids: CASSYLQGQETQYF. The DNA for the CDR3 is TGTGCCAGCAGTTACTTACAGGGACAGGAGACCCAGTACTTC. The rearrangement links TRBV6-6 to TRBJ2-5; the match to TRBD1 covers 7 bases. This CDR3 has 14 residues. Germline values: CDR1 MNHNY, CDR2 SVGAGI (reference sequence). Germline trimming cut 1 base from V and 5 bases from J; bases unmatched to any gene: 4.

This clone appeared a single time. The rearrangement links TRBV7-6 to TRBJ2-2, with TRBD1 matching over 10 bases. Germline CDR1 reads SGHVS; CDR2 reads FNYEAQ. V was pared by 5 bases and J by 6 bases, with 6 bases of the junction left unmatched. The CDR3 runs to 15 residues. The CDR3 is CASSHRQGAAGELFF. The DNA for the CDR3 is TGTGCCAGCAGCCACAGACAGGGGGCGGCCGGGGAGCTGTTTTTT.

The V call is TRBV10-2, the J call TRBJ1-6; 7 bases fit TRBD1. J gave up 7 bases and V 1 base, and 7 bases lay outside the gene matches. Germline loops: CDR1 WSHSY, CDR2 SAAADI. The CDR3 runs 16 residues. CDR3 bases: TGCGCCAGCAGTGAGTACAGGACAGGAACAAATTCACCCCTCCACTTT. As protein: CASSEYRTGTNSPLHF.

This chain uses TRBV5-6 with TRBJ2-3; the match to TRBD2 covers 7 bases. The germline V gene encodes CDR1 SGHDT and CDR2 YYEEEE. The V segment lost 0 bases and the J segment 6 bases; nucleotides outside the gene matches: 4. This CDR3 is built from 14 residues. The CDR3 is CASSLGWRGDTQYF. The CDR3 DNA reads TGTGCCAGCAGCTTGGGGTGGCGGGGGGATACGCAGTATTTT.

The chain uses TRBV9 and TRBJ2-3; 7 nucleotides match TRBD2. Germline values: CDR1 SGDLS, CDR2 YYNGEE. V trimming: 0 bases; J trimming: 4 bases; junction bases outside the gene matches: 5. The CDR3 is made up of 15 amino acids. The CDR3 DNA reads as TGTGCCAGCAGCGTAGTTGGACTAGGCGCAGATACGCAGTATTTT. Residues: CASSVVGLGADTQYF. The full variable domain, its missing parts supplied by reference TRBV9 and TRBJ2-3, is DSGVTQTPKHLITATGQRVTLRCSPRSGDLSVYWYQQSLDQGLQFLIQYYNGEERAKGNILERFSAQQFPDLHSELNLSSLELGDSALYFCASSVVGLGADTQYFGPGTRLTVL.

The V call is TRBV6-6, the J call TRBJ1-5, with 10 bases lining up with TRBD1. V shed 5 bases, J shed 5 bases, and the junction held 9 bases outside the gene matches. This CDR3 has 16 amino acids. Germline-derived CDR1 and CDR2 are MNHNY and SVGAGI (reference sequence). The CDR3 DNA follows: TGTGCCAGCAGTATAAGCGGGACAGGGGTTGATCAGCCCCAGCATTTT. It specifies CASSISGTGVDQPQHF.

V is TRBV29-1 and J is TRBJ2-3, with 10 nucleotides matching TRBD2. This CDR3 is 15 amino acids long. With 7 bases clipped from V and 10 bases from J, the junction kept 17 bases outside the gene matches. Germline V CDR1 and CDR2: SQVTM, ANQGSEA. The CDR3: CSGSPGTSVAGAQYF. CDR3 nucleotide sequence: TGCAGCGGATCCCCCGGGACTAGCGTCGCGGGTGCGCAGTATTTT.

The rearrangement links TRBV3-1 (or the pseudogene TRBV3-2) to TRBJ2-3; 12 bases agree with TRBD2. Germline V CDR1 and CDR2: LGHDT, YNNKEL (reference sequence). Losses at the gene ends were 4 bases for V and 3 bases for J; bases not matched to a gene: 2. CDR3 length: 15 residues. The CDR3 nucleotides read TGTGCCAGCAGCCCGACTAGCGGGAGAACAGATACGCAGTATTTT. The encoded protein is CASSPTSGRTDTQYF.

V and J are TRBV11-3 and TRBJ2-1, with D maybe TRBD2 (5 bases). Germline lookup yields CDR1 SGHNT and CDR2 YENEEA. There are 15 residues in the CDR3. Trimming left V 0 bases short and J 5 bases short, with 11 bases between. CDR3 DNA sequence: TGTGCCAGCAGCTTAGAAGGAATCGGGAACAATGAGCAGTTCTTC. Translation gives CASSLEGIGNNEQFF.

This sequence joins TRBV11-3 and TRBJ2-1, with 7 nucleotides matching TRBD1. Per the germline V gene, CDR1 is SGHNT and CDR2 is YENEEA. The CDR3 consists of 14 residues. V lost 5 bases to trimming and J lost 9 bases; unmatched junction nucleotides: 10. The CDR3 loop is CASSPRDSPGEQFF. The CDR3 coding sequence is TGTGCCAGCAGCCCCAGGGACAGCCCGGGTGAGCAGTTCTTC. Complete variable domain (other parts from reference TRBV11-3 and TRBJ2-1): EAGVVQSPRYKIIEKKQPVAFWCNPISGHNTLYWYLQNLGQGPELLIRYENEEAVDDSQLPKDRFSAERLKGVDSTLKIQPAELGDSAVYLCASSPRDSPGEQFFGPGTRLTVL.

This clone was observed once. The genes are TRBV19 and TRBJ1-1; TRBD1 aligns across 9 bases. This CDR3 is 21 amino acids long. The trim removed 6 bases at V and 0 bases at J, leaving 23 bases unmatched. CDR1 and CDR2 (germline): LNHDA, SQIVND (reference sequence). CDR3 nucleotide sequence: TGTGCCAGTAGCCTCCGCCACCTAACCGGGACAGGGCGATTTGTGAACACTGAAGCTTTCTTT. Translating it yields CASSLRHLTGTGRFVNTEAFF.

This chain links TRBV6-5 with TRBJ1-1; D call uncertain. V was shortened by 8 bases and J by 0 bases, with 13 bases between the two germline ends. Per the germline V gene, CDR1 is MNHEY and CDR2 is SVGAGI. The CDR3 length is 14 residues. The CDR3 sequence: CASVGTTVNTEAFF. For the CDR3, the DNA is TGTGCCAGCGTGGGCACGACGGTGAACACTGAAGCTTTCTTT.

The rearrangement links TRBV20-1 to TRBJ2-2, with 10 bases matching TRBD2. The CDR3 extends over 17 amino acids. The J segment lost 0 bases and the V segment lost 3 bases, leaving 7 bases of the junction unmatched. The V gene's germline CDR1 is DFQATT and CDR2 SNEGSKA (reference sequence). For the CDR3, the DNA is TGCAGTGCTAGTGGAGGACTAGCGGACCCGAACACCGGGGAGCTGTTTTTT. Its protein is CSASGGLADPNTGELFF.

The rearrangement uses TRBV5-4 and TRBJ2-1; 10 positions match TRBD1. The ends lost 3 bases at V and 7 bases at J; junction bases unmatched: 13. Germline V gene sequence: CDR1 SGHNT, CDR2 YYREEE (reference sequence). CDR3 length: 17 amino acids. CDR3 bases: TGTGCCAGCAGCTCAAAATCCGGGACAGGGGCCGGGAATGAGCAGTTCTTC. This sequence encodes CASSSKSGTGAGNEQFF. Combining the CDR3 with reference TRBV5-4 and TRBJ2-1 gives the whole variable domain ETGVTQSPTHLIKTRGQQVTLRCSSQSGHNTVSWYQQALGQGPQFIFQYYREEENGRGNFPPRFSGLQFPNYSSELNVNALELDDSALYLCASSSKSGTGAGNEQFFGPGTRLTVL.

V and J are TRBV3-1 (or the pseudogene TRBV3-2) and TRBJ1-1; TRBD1 matches at 7 bases. V shed 4 bases, J shed 1 base, and the junction held 3 bases outside the gene matches. The germline gives CDR1 LGHDT, CDR2 YNNKEL (reference sequence). The CDR3 is 14 amino acids. The CDR3 DNA sequence: TGTGCCAGCAGCCGCAGGACAGGGAACACTGAAGCTTTCTTT. Its protein is CASSRRTGNTEAFF.

The chain employs TRBV30 and TRBJ2-7; 9 nucleotides line up with TRBD1. The CDR3 contains 14 residues. V was pared by 1 base and J by 3 bases, with 4 bases of the junction left unmatched. CDR1 GTSNPN and CDR2 SVGIG come from the germline V gene (reference sequence). The CDR3 is CAWSGYRGRYEQYF. The CDR3 coding sequence is TGTGCCTGGAGTGGCTACAGGGGGCGCTACGAGCAGTACTTC.

This clone has only a few counts. The V and J genes are TRBV6-6 and TRBJ1-2; D is undetermined. The CDR3 totals 12 residues. Trimming shortened V by 6 bases and J by 8 bases, and 13 bases separated the two germline ends. The V gene's germline CDR1 is MNHNY and CDR2 SVGAGI (reference sequence). CDR3 loop: CASRPGPIGYTF. For the CDR3, the DNA is TGTGCCAGCAGGCCTGGGCCGATAGGCTACACCTTC.

The J gene is TRBJ2-5, the V gene TRBV4-1; 15 bases map to TRBD2. The CDR3 is 18 amino acids. The germline gives CDR1 MGHRA, CDR2 YSYEKL. The V gene end was trimmed by 1 base and the J gene end by 5 bases; junction bases not matched to a gene: 8. CDR3 protein: CASSQVRTSGRAAETQYF. The CDR3 nucleotides are TGCGCCAGCAGCCAAGTTCGGACTAGCGGGAGGGCCGCGGAGACCCAGTACTTC.

The CDR3 DNA sequence: TGTGCCAGCAGTTTGTTTGGAGAAGATCAGCCCCAGCATTTT. Its translation: CASSLFGEDQPQHF. The rearrangement uses TRBV28 and TRBJ1-5; D is uncertain. This CDR3 region has 14 residues. Germline CDR1 MDHEN, CDR2 SYDVKM. V lost 3 bases to trimming and J lost 5 bases, with 11 bases between them. Looking up the rest from reference TRBV28 and TRBJ1-5 gives the full variable domain: DVKVTQSSRYLVKRTGEKVFLECVQDMDHENMFWYRQDPGLGLRLIYFSYDVKMKEKGDIPEGYSVSREKKERFSLILESASTNQTSMYLCASSLFGEDQPQHFGDGTRLSIL.

This rearrangement joins TRBV3-1 (or the pseudogene TRBV3-2) to TRBJ1-1; TRBD1 is a possible D gene (6 bases). The V gene lost 4 bases and the J gene lost 2 bases, with 11 bases spanning the gap. This CDR3 has 14 residues. Germline CDR1 LGHDT, CDR2 YNNKEL (reference sequence). DNA for the CDR3: TGTGCCAGCAGCCGGACAGTATTAAACACTGAAGCTTTCTTT. It is translated as CASSRTVLNTEAFF.

V is TRBV6-5 and J is TRBJ2-7; 9 bases are shared with TRBD1. With 6 bases clipped from V and 3 bases from J, the junction kept 9 bases outside the gene matches. The CDR3 sequence is 15 residues long. Germline values: CDR1 MNHEY, CDR2 SVGAGI. CDR3 bases: TGTGCCAGCAGCCTAGGTGTGACAGGGGGCTACGAGCAGTACTTC. Translating gives CASSLGVTGGYEQYF.

V and J are TRBV7-2 and TRBJ2-1; 8 bases map to TRBD2. J lost 1 base, V lost 5 bases, and 4 bases had no gene match. Germline CDR1 SGHTA, CDR2 FQGNSA. The CDR3 has 15 residues. CDR3 in DNA: TGTGCCAGCAGCGCGAGCGGGAGTTCCTACAATGAGCAGTTCTTC. Its protein is CASSASGSSYNEQFF.